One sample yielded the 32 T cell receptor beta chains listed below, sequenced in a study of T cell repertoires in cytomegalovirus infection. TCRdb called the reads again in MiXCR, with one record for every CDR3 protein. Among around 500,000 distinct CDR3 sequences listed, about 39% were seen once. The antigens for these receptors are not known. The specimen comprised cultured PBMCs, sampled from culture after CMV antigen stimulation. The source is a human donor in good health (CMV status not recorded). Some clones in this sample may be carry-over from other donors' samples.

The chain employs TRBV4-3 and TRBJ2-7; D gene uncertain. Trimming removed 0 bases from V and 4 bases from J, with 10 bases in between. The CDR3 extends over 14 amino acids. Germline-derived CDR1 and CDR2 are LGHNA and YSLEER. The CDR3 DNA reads TGCGCCAGCAGCCAAGATAGTGGGCCTTACGAGCAGTACTTC. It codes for CASSQDSGPYEQYF.

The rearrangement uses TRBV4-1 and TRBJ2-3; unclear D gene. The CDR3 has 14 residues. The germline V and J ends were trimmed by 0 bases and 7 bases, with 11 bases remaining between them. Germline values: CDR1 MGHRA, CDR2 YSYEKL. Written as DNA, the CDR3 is TGCGCCAGCAGCCAAGAGGGCAGACTCCATACGCAGTATTTT. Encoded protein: CASSQEGRLHTQYF.

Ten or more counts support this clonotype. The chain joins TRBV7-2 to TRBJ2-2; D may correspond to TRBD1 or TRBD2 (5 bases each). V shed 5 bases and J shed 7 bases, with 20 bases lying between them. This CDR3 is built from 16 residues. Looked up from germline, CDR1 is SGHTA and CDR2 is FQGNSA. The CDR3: CASSPFGGWSGGELFF. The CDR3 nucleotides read TGTGCCAGCAGCCCTTTTGGGGGTTGGAGTGGCGGGGAGCTGTTTTTT.

The CDR3 sequence is CASNQGYEQFF. In nucleotides, the CDR3 is TGTGCCAGCAATCAGGGGTATGAGCAGTTCTTC. V usage is TRBV6-1 and J usage is TRBJ2-1, with D perhaps matching TRBD1 (6 bases). Germline CDR1 reads MNHNS; CDR2 reads SASEGT. Deletions cut 7 bases from V and 8 bases from J, with 9 bases between. This CDR3 is built from 11 residues.

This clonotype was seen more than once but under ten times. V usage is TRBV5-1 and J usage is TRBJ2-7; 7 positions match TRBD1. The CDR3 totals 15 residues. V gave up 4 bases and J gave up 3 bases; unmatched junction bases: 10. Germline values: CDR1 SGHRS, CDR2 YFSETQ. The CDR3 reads CASSPGTANFYEQYF. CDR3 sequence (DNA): TGCGCCAGCAGCCCAGGGACAGCCAACTTCTACGAGCAGTACTTC.

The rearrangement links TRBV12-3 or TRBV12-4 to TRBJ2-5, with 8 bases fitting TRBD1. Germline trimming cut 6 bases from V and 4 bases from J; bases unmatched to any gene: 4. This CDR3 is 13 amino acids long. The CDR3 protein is CASRQGATETQYF. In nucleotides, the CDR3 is TGTGCCAGCAGGCAGGGGGCCACAGAGACCCAGTACTTC.

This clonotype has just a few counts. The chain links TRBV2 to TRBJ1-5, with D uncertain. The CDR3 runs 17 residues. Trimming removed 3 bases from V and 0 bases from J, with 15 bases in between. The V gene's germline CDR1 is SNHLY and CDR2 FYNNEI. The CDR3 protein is CASSDSRAAYSNQPQHF. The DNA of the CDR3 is TGTGCCAGCAGTGACAGTCGGGCAGCCTATAGCAATCAGCCCCAGCATTTT.

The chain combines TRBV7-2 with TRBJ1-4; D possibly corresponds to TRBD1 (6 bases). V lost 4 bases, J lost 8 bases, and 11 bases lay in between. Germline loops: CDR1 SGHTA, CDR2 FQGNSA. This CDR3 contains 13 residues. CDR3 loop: CASSSTGREKLFF. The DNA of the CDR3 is TGTGCCAGCAGCTCGACAGGAAGGGAAAAACTGTTTTTT.

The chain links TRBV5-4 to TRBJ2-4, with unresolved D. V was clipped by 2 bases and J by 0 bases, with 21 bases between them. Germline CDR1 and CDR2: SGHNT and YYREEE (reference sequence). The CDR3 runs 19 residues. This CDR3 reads CASSFWPGVQPLAKNIQYF. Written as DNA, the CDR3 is TGTGCCAGCAGCTTCTGGCCGGGCGTACAGCCCCTAGCCAAAAACATTCAGTACTTC.

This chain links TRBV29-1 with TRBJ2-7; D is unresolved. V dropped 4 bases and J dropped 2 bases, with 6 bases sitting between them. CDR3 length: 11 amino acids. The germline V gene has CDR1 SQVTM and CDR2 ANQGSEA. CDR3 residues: CSVATTYEQYF. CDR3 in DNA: TGCAGCGTTGCCACGACCTACGAGCAGTACTTC.

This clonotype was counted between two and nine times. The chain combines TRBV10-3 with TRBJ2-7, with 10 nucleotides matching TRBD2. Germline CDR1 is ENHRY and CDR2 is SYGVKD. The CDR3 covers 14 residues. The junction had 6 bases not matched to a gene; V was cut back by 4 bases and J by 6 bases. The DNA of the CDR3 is TGTGCCATCAGTGTGGCTAGCGGGAGCCGCGAGCAGTACTTC. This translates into CAISVASGSREQYF.

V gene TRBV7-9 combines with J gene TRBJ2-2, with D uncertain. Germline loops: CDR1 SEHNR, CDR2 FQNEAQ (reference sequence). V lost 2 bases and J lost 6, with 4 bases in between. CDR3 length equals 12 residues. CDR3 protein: CASSLISGELFF. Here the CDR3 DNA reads TGTGCCAGCAGCTTAATTTCCGGGGAGCTGTTTTTT.

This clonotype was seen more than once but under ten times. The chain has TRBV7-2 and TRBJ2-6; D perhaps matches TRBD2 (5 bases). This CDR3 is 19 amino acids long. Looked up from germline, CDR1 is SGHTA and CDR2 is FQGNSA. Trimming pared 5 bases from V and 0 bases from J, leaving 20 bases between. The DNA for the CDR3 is TGTGCCAGCAGCCGAGTCAGCGGCAGGCTGAGCTCTGGGGCCAACGTCCTGACTTTC. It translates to CASSRVSGRLSSGANVLTF.

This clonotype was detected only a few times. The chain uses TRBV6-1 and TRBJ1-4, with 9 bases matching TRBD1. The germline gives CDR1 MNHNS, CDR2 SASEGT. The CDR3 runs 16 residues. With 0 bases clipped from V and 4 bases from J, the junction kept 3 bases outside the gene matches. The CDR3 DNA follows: TGTGCCAGCAGTGAAGCCGGGACAGGGATTAATGAAAAACTGTTTTTT. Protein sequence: CASSEAGTGINEKLFF.

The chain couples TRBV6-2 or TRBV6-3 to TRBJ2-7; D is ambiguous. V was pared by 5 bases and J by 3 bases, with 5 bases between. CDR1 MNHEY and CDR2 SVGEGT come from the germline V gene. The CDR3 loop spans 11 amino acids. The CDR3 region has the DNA TGTGCCAGCAGTCGGGTCTACGAGCAGTACTTC. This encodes CASSRVYEQYF.

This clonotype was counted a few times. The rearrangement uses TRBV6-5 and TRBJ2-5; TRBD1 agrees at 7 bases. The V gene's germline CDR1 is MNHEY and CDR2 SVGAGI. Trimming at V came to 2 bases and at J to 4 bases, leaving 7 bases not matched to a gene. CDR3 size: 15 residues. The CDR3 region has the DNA TGTGCCAGCAGTTACGTAGAGGGGGCAAGAGAGACCCAGTACTTC. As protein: CASSYVEGARETQYF.

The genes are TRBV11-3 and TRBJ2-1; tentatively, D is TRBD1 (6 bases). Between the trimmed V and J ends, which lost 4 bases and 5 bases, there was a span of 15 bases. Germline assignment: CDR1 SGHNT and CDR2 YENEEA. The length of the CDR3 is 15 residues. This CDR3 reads CASSSQGQSNNEQFF. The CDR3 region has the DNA TGTGCCAGCAGCTCCCAAGGACAGTCGAACAATGAGCAGTTCTTC.

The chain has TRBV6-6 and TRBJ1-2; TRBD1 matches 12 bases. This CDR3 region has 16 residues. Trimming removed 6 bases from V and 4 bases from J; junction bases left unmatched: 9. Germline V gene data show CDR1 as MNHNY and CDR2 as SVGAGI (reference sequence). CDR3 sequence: CASSPGTGGAVYGYTF. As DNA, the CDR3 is TGTGCCAGCAGCCCCGGGACAGGGGGCGCGGTCTATGGCTACACCTTC.

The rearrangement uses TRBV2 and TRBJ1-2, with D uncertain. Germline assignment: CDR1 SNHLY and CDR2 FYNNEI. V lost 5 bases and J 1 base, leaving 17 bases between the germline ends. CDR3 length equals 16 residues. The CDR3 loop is CASSITPGPYNYGYTF. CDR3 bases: TGTGCCAGCAGTATAACTCCCGGGCCTTATAACTATGGCTACACCTTC.

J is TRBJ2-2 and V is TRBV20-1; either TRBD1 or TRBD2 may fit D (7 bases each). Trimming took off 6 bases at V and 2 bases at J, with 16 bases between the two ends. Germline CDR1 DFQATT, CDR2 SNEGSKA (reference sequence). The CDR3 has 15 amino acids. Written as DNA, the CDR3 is TGCAGTGCGGGGGGAGGGACAGACAACACCGGGGAGCTGTTTTTT. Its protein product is CSAGGGTDNTGELFF.

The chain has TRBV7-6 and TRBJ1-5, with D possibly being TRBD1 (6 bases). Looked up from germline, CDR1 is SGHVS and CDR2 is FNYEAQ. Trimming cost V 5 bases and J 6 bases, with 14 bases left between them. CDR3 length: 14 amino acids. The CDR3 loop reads CASSPQGLGQPQHF. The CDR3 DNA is TGTGCCAGCAGCCCCCAGGGGCTGGGTCAGCCCCAGCATTTT.

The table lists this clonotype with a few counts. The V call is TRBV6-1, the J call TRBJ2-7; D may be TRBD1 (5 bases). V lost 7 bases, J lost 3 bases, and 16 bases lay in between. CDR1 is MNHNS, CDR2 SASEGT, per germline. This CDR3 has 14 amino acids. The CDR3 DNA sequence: TGTGCCAGCATATCCGTAAGGGGCAGCTACGAGCAGTACTTC. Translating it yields CASISVRGSYEQYF.

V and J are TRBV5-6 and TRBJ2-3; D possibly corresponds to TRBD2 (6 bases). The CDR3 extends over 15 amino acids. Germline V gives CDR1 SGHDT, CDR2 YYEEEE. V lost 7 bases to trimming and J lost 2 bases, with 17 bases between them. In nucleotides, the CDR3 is TGTGCCAGCTGCGGAGGGGAGCGGACCACAGATACGCAGTATTTT. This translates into CASCGGERTTDTQYF. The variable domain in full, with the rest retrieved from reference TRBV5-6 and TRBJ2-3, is DAGVTQSPTHLIKTRGQQVTLRCSPKSGHDTVSWYQQALGQGPQFIFQYYEEEERQRGNFPDRFSGHQFPNYSSELNVNALLLGDSALYLCASCGGERTTDTQYFGPGTRLTVL.

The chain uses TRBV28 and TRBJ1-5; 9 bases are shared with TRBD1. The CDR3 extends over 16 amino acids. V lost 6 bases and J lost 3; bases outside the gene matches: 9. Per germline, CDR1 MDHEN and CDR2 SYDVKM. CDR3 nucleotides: TGTGCCAGCAGCCTCGACAGGGGGGTACTCAATCAGCCCCAGCATTTT. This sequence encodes CASSLDRGVLNQPQHF.

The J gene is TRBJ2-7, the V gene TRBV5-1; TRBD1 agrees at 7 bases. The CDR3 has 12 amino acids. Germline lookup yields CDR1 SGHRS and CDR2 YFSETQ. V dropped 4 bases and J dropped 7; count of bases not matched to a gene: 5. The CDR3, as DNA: TGCGCCAGCAGCCGGGACAGCTTTGAGCAGTACTTC. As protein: CASSRDSFEQYF.

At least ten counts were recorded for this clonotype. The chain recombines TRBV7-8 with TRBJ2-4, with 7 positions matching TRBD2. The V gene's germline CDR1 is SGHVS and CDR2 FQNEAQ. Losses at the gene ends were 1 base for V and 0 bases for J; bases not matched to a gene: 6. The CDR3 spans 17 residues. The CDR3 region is CASSLVSGVLAKNIQYF. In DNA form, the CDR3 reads TGTGCCAGCAGCTTAGTAAGCGGGGTACTAGCCAAAAACATTCAGTACTTC.

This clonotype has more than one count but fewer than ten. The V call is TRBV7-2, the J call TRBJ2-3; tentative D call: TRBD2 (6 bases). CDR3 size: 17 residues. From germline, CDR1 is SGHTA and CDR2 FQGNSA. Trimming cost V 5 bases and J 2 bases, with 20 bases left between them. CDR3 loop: CASSPPGLRGITDTQYF. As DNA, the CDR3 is TGTGCCAGCAGCCCCCCGGGGTTGCGGGGCATCACAGATACGCAGTATTTT.

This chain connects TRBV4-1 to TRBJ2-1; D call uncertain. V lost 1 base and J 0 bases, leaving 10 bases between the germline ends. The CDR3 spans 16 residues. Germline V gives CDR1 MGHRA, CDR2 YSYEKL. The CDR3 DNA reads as TGCGCCAGCAGCCAAGCCGAATCCCACTCCTACAATGAGCAGTTCTTC. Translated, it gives CASSQAESHSYNEQFF.

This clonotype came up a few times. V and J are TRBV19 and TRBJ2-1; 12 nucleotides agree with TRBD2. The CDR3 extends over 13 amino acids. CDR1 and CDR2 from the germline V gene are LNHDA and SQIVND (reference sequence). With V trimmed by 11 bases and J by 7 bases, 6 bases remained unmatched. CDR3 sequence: CACRLAGGNEQFF. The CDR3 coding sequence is TGTGCCTGCCGGCTAGCGGGAGGGAATGAGCAGTTCTTC.

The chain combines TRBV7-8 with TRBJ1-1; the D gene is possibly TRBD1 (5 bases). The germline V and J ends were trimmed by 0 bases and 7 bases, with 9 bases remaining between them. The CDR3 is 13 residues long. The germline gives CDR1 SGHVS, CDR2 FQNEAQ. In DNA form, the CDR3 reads TGTGCCAGCAGCTTAGCGGGACCCTTTGAAGCTTTCTTT. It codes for CASSLAGPFEAFF.

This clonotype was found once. For the CDR3, the DNA is TGCGCCAGCAGTTGGGACAGTTCACCCCTCCACTTT. Its protein product is CASSWDSSPLHF. The V call is TRBV5-1, the J call TRBJ1-6; 7 bases are shared with TRBD1. The V and J ends lost 5 bases and 9 bases, in that order; junction bases with no gene match: 2. Germline CDR1 and CDR2: SGHRS and YFSETQ. The CDR3 is made up of 12 amino acids. The entire variable domain, with the rest obtained from reference TRBV5-1 and TRBJ1-6, is as follows: KAGVTQTPRYLIKTRGQQVTLSCSPISGHRSVSWYQQTPGQGLQFLFEYFSETQRNKGNFPGRFSGRQFSNSRSEMNVSTLELGDSALYLCASSWDSSPLHFGNGTRLTVT.

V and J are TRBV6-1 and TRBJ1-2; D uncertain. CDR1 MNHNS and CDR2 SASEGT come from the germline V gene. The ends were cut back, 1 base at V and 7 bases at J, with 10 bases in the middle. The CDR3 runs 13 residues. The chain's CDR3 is CASSEEVVSGYTF. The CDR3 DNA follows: TGTGCCAGCAGTGAAGAGGTCGTTAGTGGCTACACCTTC.